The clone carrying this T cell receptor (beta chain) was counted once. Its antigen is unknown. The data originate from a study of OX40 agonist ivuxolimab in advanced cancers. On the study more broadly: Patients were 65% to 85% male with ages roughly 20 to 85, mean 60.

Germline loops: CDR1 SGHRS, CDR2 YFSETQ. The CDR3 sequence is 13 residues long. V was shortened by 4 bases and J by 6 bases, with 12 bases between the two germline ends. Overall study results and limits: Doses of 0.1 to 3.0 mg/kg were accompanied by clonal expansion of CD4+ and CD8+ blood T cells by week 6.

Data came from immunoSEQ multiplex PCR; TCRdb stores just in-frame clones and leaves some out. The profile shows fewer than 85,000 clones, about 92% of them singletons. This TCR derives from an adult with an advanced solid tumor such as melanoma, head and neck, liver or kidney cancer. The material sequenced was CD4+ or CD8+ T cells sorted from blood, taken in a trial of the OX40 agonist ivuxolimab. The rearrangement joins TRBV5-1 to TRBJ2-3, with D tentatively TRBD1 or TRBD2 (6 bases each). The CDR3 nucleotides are TGCGCCAGCAGCATTGGGGGGCCTGATACGCAGTATTTT. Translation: CASSIGGPDTQYF.